Presented here are 25 T cell receptor beta chains from one specimen sequenced in a study of sequential checkpoint blockade in melanoma. The treatment: randomized to nivolumab then ipilimumab (arm A) or the reverse (arm B). Assay used: immunoSEQ multiplex PCR; TCRdb lists only in-frame clones, some missing. The sample has thousands of clones, around 24% seen once. The specimen was tumor tissue (inferred from file names), collected from a patient given nivolumab and ipilimumab in sequence. The receptors here all came from a human donor with melanoma.

This clone appeared many times. The chain links TRBV23-1 to TRBJ1-2; no clear D. TRBV23-1 is an ORF, and what it does is uncertain. The V end was cut by 6 bases, the J end by 9 bases, with 17 bases between. The CDR3 length is 13 residues. CDR3 nucleotide sequence: TGCGCCAGCAGCCCTTCGGGAACGGGTCGCTACACCTTC. Encoded protein: CASSPSGTGRYTF.

This clone was counted many times. The chain couples TRBV11-3 to TRBJ2-2; TRBD2 matches 9 bases. The germline CDR1 and CDR2 sequences are SGHNT and YENEEA. The CDR3 covers 17 residues. V was pared by 5 bases and J by 8 bases, with 15 bases of the junction left unmatched. CDR3 protein: CASSALASGTWRGELFF. In nucleotides, the CDR3 is TGTGCCAGCAGCGCCCTAGCTAGCGGGACGTGGAGGGGGGAGCTGTTTTTT.

A few counts support this clone. The J gene is TRBJ2-1, the V gene TRBV6-8, with 7 bases aligning to TRBD2. CDR1 and CDR2 from the germline V gene are MNHGY and SAAAGT. The CDR3 consists of 17 residues. The V and J ends lost 5 bases and 4 bases, in that order; junction bases with no gene match: 14. The CDR3 region is CASSDFRLAVGYNEQFF. CDR3 nucleotide sequence: TGTGCCAGCAGTGACTTTAGACTAGCCGTAGGGTACAATGAGCAGTTCTTC.

CDR3 bases: TGTGCCAGTACCACAGGGGCCTATGGCTACACCTTC. It codes for CASTTGAYGYTF. The chain combines TRBV19 with TRBJ1-2; 7 bases are shared with TRBD1. V gave up 7 bases and J gave up 4 bases; unmatched junction bases: 3. The CDR3 spans 12 residues. Germline V gives CDR1 LNHDA, CDR2 SQIVND (reference sequence).

This chain connects TRBV14 to TRBJ2-1; unclear D gene. Germline values: CDR1 SGHDN, CDR2 FVKESK. The CDR3 runs to 12 residues. Between the trimmed V and J ends, which lost 7 bases and 7 bases, there was a span of 11 bases. This CDR3 reads CASTSYGNEQFF. For the CDR3, the DNA is TGTGCCAGCACCTCTTACGGAAATGAGCAGTTCTTC.

In its sample, this clone was seen many times. This chain links TRBV11-3 with TRBJ1-1, with D uncertain. The germline V gene encodes CDR1 SGHNT and CDR2 YENEEA. This CDR3 has 15 amino acids. V lost 1 base to trimming and J lost 1 base, with 10 bases between them. Here the CDR3 DNA reads TGTGCCAGCAGCTTAGGCCTAGCAGGGAACACTGAAGCTTTCTTT. Protein: CASSLGLAGNTEAFF.

The genes are TRBV29-1 and TRBJ2-2; 11 positions match TRBD2. CDR1 is SQVTM and CDR2 is ANQGSEA in the germline V gene. V lost 1 base and J lost 7; bases outside the gene matches: 11. The CDR3 loop spans 17 amino acids. The CDR3 sequence: CSVEGVAGGPSGGELFF. The CDR3 DNA reads TGCAGCGTTGAAGGGGTAGCGGGAGGGCCCTCGGGCGGGGAGCTGTTTTTT.

This clone appeared a few times. V gene TRBV7-7 combines with J gene TRBJ2-7, with 12 bases fitting TRBD1. The CDR3 sequence is 15 residues long. Trimming removed 3 bases from V and 3 bases from J; junction bases left unmatched: 3. Germline V gives CDR1 SSHAT, CDR2 FNYEAQ (reference sequence). The CDR3 spells CASSFGTGGYYEQYV. The CDR3, as DNA: TGTGCCAGCAGCTTTGGGACAGGGGGCTACTACGAGCAGTACGTC.

The chain is built from TRBV29-1 and TRBJ1-1, with D hard to call. V was shortened by 1 base and J by 5 bases, with 8 bases between the two germline ends. The CDR3 has 12 amino acids. The V gene's germline CDR1 is SQVTM and CDR2 ANQGSEA. The CDR3: CSVEVGRTEAFF. The CDR3 nucleotides read TGCAGCGTTGAAGTCGGTAGAACTGAAGCTTTCTTT.

There are many counts of this clone. V and J are TRBV6-8 and TRBJ2-5, with TRBD2 identical over 11 bases. J gave up 3 bases and V 6 bases, and 9 bases lay outside the gene matches. This CDR3 has 16 residues. Germline lookup yields CDR1 MNHGY and CDR2 SAAAGT. The CDR3 spells CASSWVAGGPKETQYF. In DNA form, the CDR3 reads TGTGCCAGCAGCTGGGTAGCGGGAGGGCCGAAAGAGACCCAGTACTTC.

This clone was observed a handful of times. The CDR3 DNA reads TGTGCCAGCAGTTACACAGGGTTTAGCTCTGGGGCCAACGTCCTGACTTTC. As protein: CASSYTGFSSGANVLTF. The chain employs TRBV6-8 and TRBJ2-6; D perhaps matches TRBD1 (6 bases). CDR1 and CDR2 from the germline V gene are MNHGY and SAAAGT. Trimming stripped 2 bases from V and 0 bases from J, with 11 bases between. The CDR3 spans 17 residues.

This clone has only a few counts. The J gene is TRBJ2-1, the V gene TRBV7-4; D remains unclear. V lost 5 bases to trimming and J lost 9 bases, with 14 bases between them. This CDR3 contains 13 residues. Germline-derived CDR1 and CDR2 are SGHVT and SQSDAQ. This CDR3 reads CASSLASVGEQFF. As DNA, the CDR3 is TGTGCCAGCAGCCTCGCCAGCGTAGGTGAGCAGTTCTTC.

This clone ranks as medium-sized. The chain employs TRBV6-8 and TRBJ2-1; 7 bases match TRBD1. The CDR3 is 14 residues long. Germline CDR1 reads MNHGY; CDR2 reads SAAAGT. V shed 6 bases, J shed 0 bases, and the junction held 2 bases outside the gene matches. The chain's CDR3 is CASRGQSSYNEQFF. DNA of the CDR3: TGTGCCAGCAGGGGACAGAGCTCCTACAATGAGCAGTTCTTC.

The rearrangement joins TRBV5-1 to TRBJ2-5; 8 bases line up with TRBD1. The CDR3 consists of 15 residues. Per the germline V gene, CDR1 is SGHRS and CDR2 is YFSETQ. V lost 4 bases and J lost 3; bases outside the gene matches: 8. The CDR3 DNA reads as TGCGCCAGCAGCCCGACAGGGGCCAAGGAAGAGACCCAGTACTTC. This encodes CASSPTGAKEETQYF.

This clone has a handful of counts. V and J are TRBV11-1 and TRBJ1-5; D might be TRBD1 (6 bases). Per germline, CDR1 SGHAT and CDR2 FQDESV (reference sequence). The CDR3 is 19 residues long. Trimming took 0 bases from V and 0 from J, leaving 18 bases between them. This chain's CDR3 is CASSLAQGGGTYSNQPQHF. CDR3 DNA: TGTGCCAGCAGCTTAGCGCAGGGAGGGGGGACCTATAGCAATCAGCCCCAGCATTTT.

In this sample, this clone turned up many times. The CDR3 region is CASSPKTGNTEAFF. The DNA of the CDR3 is TGTGCCAGCAGCCCCAAGACGGGGAACACTGAAGCTTTCTTT. This sequence joins TRBV11-3 and TRBJ1-1; D gene uncertain. Germline V gene lookup returns CDR1 SGHNT and CDR2 YENEEA. Deletions cut 5 bases from V and 1 base from J, with 11 bases between. This CDR3 is 14 amino acids long.

This clone was detected many times. The chain is built from TRBV11-3 and TRBJ2-1, with 8 bases fitting TRBD2. The CDR3 extends over 15 amino acids. CDR1 is SGHNT, CDR2 YENEEA, per germline. The junction had 12 bases not matched to a gene; V was cut back by 5 bases and J by 9 bases. The CDR3 DNA is TGTGCCAGCAGCCGGGACGGGAGGGCCCAGGTTGAGCAGTTCTTC. Protein: CASSRDGRAQVEQFF.

In its sample, this clone ranks as medium-sized (0.01 to 0.1%). The rearrangement links TRBV6-8 to TRBJ2-1; D ambiguous. The CDR3 sequence is 15 residues long. Trimming took off 10 bases at V and 4 bases at J, with 20 bases between the two ends. Germline values: CDR1 MNHGY, CDR2 SAAAGT. CDR3 sequence: CAITPGSANYNEQFF. CDR3 nucleotide sequence: TGTGCCATCACTCCTGGATCCGCGAATTACAATGAGCAGTTCTTC.

This clone is medium-sized (0.01 to 0.1%) by share. V and J are TRBV28 and TRBJ1-5; D not certain. The CDR3 runs to 15 residues. CDR1 MDHEN and CDR2 SYDVKM come from the germline V gene. Trimming shortened V by 6 bases and J by 4 bases, and 16 bases separated the two germline ends. The CDR3 sequence: CASSLHDGGNQPQHF. The DNA for the CDR3 is TGTGCCAGCAGCTTACATGACGGAGGAAATCAGCCCCAGCATTTT.

This clone was detected only a few times. The rearrangement joins TRBV25-1 to TRBJ2-1; TRBD2 matches at 8 bases. Per germline, CDR1 MGHDK and CDR2 SYGVNS. V lost 6 bases to trimming and J lost 6 bases; unmatched junction nucleotides: 10. There are 15 residues in the CDR3. This CDR3 is CASSQGASGSNEQFF. The CDR3 DNA reads as TGTGCCAGCAGCCAGGGCGCTAGCGGGTCCAATGAGCAGTTCTTC.

This rearrangement joins TRBV19 to TRBJ1-5; weak D call: TRBD1 (5 bases). The CDR3 is made up of 15 amino acids. Per the germline V gene, CDR1 is LNHDA and CDR2 is SQIVND (reference sequence). With 5 bases removed from V and 2 bases from J, the gap between germline ends came to 13 bases. This chain's CDR3 is CASSVLLGGNQPQHF. In DNA, the CDR3 is TGTGCCAGTAGTGTCCTTTTGGGGGGCAATCAGCCCCAGCATTTT.

In this sample, this clone turned up many times. This chain connects TRBV11-3 to TRBJ1-5, with D perhaps TRBD1 (6 bases). This CDR3 contains 14 residues. The germline CDR1 and CDR2 sequences are SGHNT and YENEEA. V lost 5 bases and J lost 3, with 11 bases in between. The CDR3 is CASSAHRANQPQHF. The CDR3 DNA follows: TGTGCCAGCAGCGCCCACAGGGCCAATCAGCCCCAGCATTTT. Full variable domain (remainder filled in from reference TRBV11-3 and TRBJ1-5): EAGVVQSPRYKIIEKKQPVAFWCNPISGHNTLYWYLQNLGQGPELLIRYENEEAVDDSQLPKDRFSAERLKGVDSTLKIQPAELGDSAVYLCASSAHRANQPQHFGDGTRLSIL.

The chain joins TRBV4-1 to TRBJ2-3, with D unresolved. Germline V gives CDR1 MGHRA, CDR2 YSYEKL. This CDR3 region has 16 residues. Trimming removed 0 bases from V and 2 bases from J, with 12 bases in between. DNA of the CDR3: TGCGCCAGCAGCCAAGATTTATGGGTGTTCACAGATACGCAGTATTTT. Residues: CASSQDLWVFTDTQYF.

The chain combines TRBV18 with TRBJ1-5; TRBD1 aligns across 7 bases. Germline V gives CDR1 KGHSH, CDR2 LQKENI. CDR3 length: 13 residues. V was pared by 5 bases and J by 4 bases, with 2 bases of the junction left unmatched. The CDR3 bases are TGTGCCAGCTCAAGGGGACAGAATCAGCCCCAGCATTTT. This sequence encodes CASSRGQNQPQHF.

The genes are TRBV5-1 and TRBJ1-1; unclear D gene. This CDR3 is built from 15 residues. The germline CDR1 and CDR2 sequences are SGHRS and YFSETQ. V shed 0 bases and J shed 0 bases, with 9 bases lying between them. DNA of the CDR3: TGCGCCAGCAGCTTGGGGCGAAGCATGAACACTGAAGCTTTCTTT. It codes for CASSLGRSMNTEAFF.